Below, 5 T cell receptor beta chains from the same sample are listed, as sequenced in a study of tissue T cells after allogeneic stem cell transplantation. Time point: mouse harvest day 14 after allogeneic transplant. The graft held 10^6 splenic CD5+ T cells and 10^7 T-cell-depleted bone marrow cells. Using immunoSEQ multiplex PCR, the repertoire was profiled, and TCRdb retains in-frame clones only, with some absent. This sample carries approximately 7,100 clones, roughly a third of them seen once, and the ten largest clones take more than 6%. Specimen: skin. The origin of the receptors is a female BALB/c mouse given C57BL/6 T cells with graft-versus-host disease after an allogeneic hematopoietic cell transplant.

This clone was counted only a few times. Here the gene names and germline are mouse. The sequenced fragment ends 1 residue before the CDR3 boundary, so the rest is inferred from the germline J gene. This chain uses TRBV3 with TRBJ1-3; TRBD1 matches at 8 bases. V lost 4 bases, J lost 2 bases, and 1 base stayed unmatched. Germline V gene lookup returns CDR1 SNHLY and CDR2 FYNGKV (reference sequence). CDR3 size: 14 residues. The part of the CDR3 DNA that was read is TGTGCCAGCAGCTCGACAGGGGCTGGAAATACGCTCTAT. Amino acid sequence: CASSSTGAGNTLY. The CDR3 as a whole reads CASSSTGAGNTLYF.

The sample holds a few counts of this clone. The listed genes are named as in mouse. The read halts 1 residue ahead of the CDR3 end, with the missing end drawn from the germline J gene. J is TRBJ1-3 and V is TRBV29; TRBD1 matches 7 bases. Germline V gene data show CDR1 as MSHET and CDR2 as SYDVDS. The length of the CDR3 is 16 residues. With V trimmed by 3 bases and J by 0 bases, 5 bases remained unmatched. The CDR3 loop reads CASSFPGGPSGNTLYF. CDR3 DNA (partial): TGTGCTAGCAGTTTCCCAGGGGGTCCTTCTGGAAATACGCTCTAT.

Regarding this clone: Gene names are the mouse ones. The DNA ends 1 residue before the CDR3 does, and the rest of the CDR3 is filled in from the germline J gene. This chain links TRBV26 with TRBJ1-4; no reliable D call. The germline gives CDR1 KGHPV, CDR2 FQNQEV (reference sequence). The CDR3 has 14 amino acids. V dropped 2 bases and J dropped 0 bases, with 4 bases sitting between them. CDR3 amino acids: CASSLDLSNERLFF. The covered CDR3 bases are TGTGCCAGCAGTCTGGATCTTTCCAACGAAAGATTATTT.

About this clone itself: Gene names and germline refer to mouse. The sequenced fragment ends 1 residue before the CDR3 boundary, so the rest is inferred from the germline J gene. This chain uses TRBV12-2 with TRBJ1-1, with a weak D call TRBD1 (6 bases). V shed 2 bases and J shed 1 base, with 7 bases lying between them. The CDR3 consists of 13 residues. Germline CDR1 reads SGHLS; CDR2 reads HYDKME. The part of the CDR3 DNA that was read is TGTGCCAGCTCTCGGGACAAAAACACAGAAGTCTTC. Residues: CASSRDKNTEVF. The whole CDR3 protein reads CASSRDKNTEVFF.

With regard to this clone: Genes here carry mouse names. Sequencing ends 1 residue short of the CDR3 end; the germline J gene provides the rest. The J gene is TRBJ1-2, the V gene TRBV13-2; 7 bases align to TRBD1. J was trimmed by 4 bases and V by 2 bases; bases with no gene match: 2. CDR1 is NNHNN and CDR2 is SYGAGS in the germline V gene (reference sequence). CDR3 size: 13 residues. CDR3 DNA (partial): TGTGCCAGCGGTGAGACAGGGCTCTCCGACTACACC. It codes for CASGETGLSDYT. The whole CDR3 protein is CASGETGLSDYTF.